This entry describes one T cell receptor beta chain. The entry originates in a study of blood T cells in healthy people across ages. The CDR3 runs to 15 residues. CDR1 is SEHNR and CDR2 is FQNEAQ in the germline V gene (reference sequence). The second PCR ran roughly 6 to 11 cycles with a sample-barcoded 5' primer and J-beta primers. Template switching added a 12-random-nucleotide identifier to every cDNA molecule. One entry per CDR3 protein, called by TCRdb with MiXCR from the 5' RACE reads. The sample holds 1.5 million to 2 million distinct CDR3 sequences, approximately 28% seen once. The gene calls are TRBV7-9 and TRBJ2-5; 11 bases fit TRBD1. Judging by the DNA end, TRBJ2-7 fits better; the J call may be wrong. This TCR was sampled from a woman in her thirties in good health. Sequencing was done on a sample of blood. CDR3 amino acids: CASSARTGGENEQYF. The CDR3 nucleotides read TGTGCCAGCAGCGCCCGGACAGGGGGCGAAAACGAGCAGTACTTC.